This T cell receptor (beta chain) was observed in a study of T cells in Graves' hyperthyroidism and ophthalmopathy. In its sample, this clonotype was seen many times. From RNA transcripts, TCR beta CDR3 regions were amplified. First-round RT-PCR with HTBI primers amplified the TCR CDR3 region. TCRdb re-derived calls from the multiplex PCR reads in MiXCR, one entry per CDR3 protein. Among roughly 800,000 distinct CDR3 sequences listed, roughly 40% were seen once. Germline assignment: CDR1 LNHDA and CDR2 SQIVND (reference sequence). The CDR3 is 16 amino acids. The V and J ends lost 4 bases and 2 bases respectively, with 17 bases between them.

The rearrangement joins TRBV19 to TRBJ1-2, with a possible D match to TRBD1 (5 bases). This clonotype was obtained from a man aged 18 to 29 with Graves' hyperthyroidism. Sequenced material: blood. The CDR3 region has the DNA TGTGCCAGTAGTACCGGGACTGCTTCCGGGAACTATGGCTACACCTTC. This sequence encodes CASSTGTASGNYGYTF. The full variable domain, with the rest looked up from reference TRBV19 and TRBJ1-2, is DGGITQSPKYLFRKEGQNVTLSCEQNLNHDAMYWYRQDPGQGLRLIYYSQIVNDFQKGDIAEGYSVSREKKESFPLTVTSAQKNPTAFYLCASSTGTASGNYGYTFGSGTRLTVV.